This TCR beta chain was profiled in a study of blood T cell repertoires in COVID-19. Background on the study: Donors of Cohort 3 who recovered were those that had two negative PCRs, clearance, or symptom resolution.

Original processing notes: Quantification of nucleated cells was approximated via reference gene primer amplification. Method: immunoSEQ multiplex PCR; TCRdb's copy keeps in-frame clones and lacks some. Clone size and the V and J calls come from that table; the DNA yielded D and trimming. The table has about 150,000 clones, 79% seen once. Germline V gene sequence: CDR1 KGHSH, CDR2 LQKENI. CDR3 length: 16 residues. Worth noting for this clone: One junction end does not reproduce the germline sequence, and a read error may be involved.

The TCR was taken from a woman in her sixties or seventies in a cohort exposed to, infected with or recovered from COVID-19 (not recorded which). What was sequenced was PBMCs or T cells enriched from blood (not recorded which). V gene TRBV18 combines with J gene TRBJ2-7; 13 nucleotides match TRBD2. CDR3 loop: CASSPPGLAGTYEQYF. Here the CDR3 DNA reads TGTGCCAGCTCCCCACCGGGACTAGCGGGGACCTACGAGCAGTACTTC.